This is a list of T cell receptor beta chains from one sample in a study of T-cell memory formation after mild COVID-19. TCRdb reprocessed the 5' RACE reads via MiXCR and lists one record per CDR3 protein. Of 150,000 or so distinct CDR3 sequences listed, approximately 10% are singletons. Source material: PBMCs or a T cell subset sorted from them (not recorded which). The receptors were gathered from a young man who had mild COVID-19 (a few samples of this study predate the infection). Cell type and time point are not known. The CDR3 runs from the conserved cysteine through the conserved F or W. A D gene is named only where the DNA matches it firmly. Some rows have no size entry. The others give once, few or many, or a class for an expanded clone.

clone_size d_call j_call v_call cdr3_aa cdr3_nt
few NA TRBJ2-3 TRBV11-3 CASSLKRGSTDTQYF TGTGCCAGCAGCTTAAAACGGGGAAGCACAGATACGCAGTATTTT
NA NA TRBJ2-3 TRBV10-3 CAIGPGDETDTQYF TGTGCCATCGGTCCAGGGGATGAGACAGATACGCAGTATTTT
NA NA TRBJ1-6 TRBV7-9 CASSSGDFKGSPLHF TGTGCCAGCAGCTCAGGGGACTTCAAGGGATCACCCCTCCACTTT
many NA TRBJ2-3 TRBV7-2 CASKQQTSTDTQYF TGTGCCAGTAAGCAGCAGACTAGCACAGATACGCAGTATTTT
many NA TRBJ2-5 TRBV7-2 CASSLQGGRETQYF TGTGCCAGCAGCTTACAGGGTGGTCGGGAGACCCAGTACTTC
few NA TRBJ2-2 TRBV6-6 CASSPTRTGELFF TGTGCCAGCAGCCCCACACGCACCGGGGAGCTGTTTTTT
NA TRBD2 TRBJ2-1 TRBV7-3 CASSSRGGEQFF TGTGCCAGCAGCTCCCGGGGGGGTGAGCAGTTCTTC
NA NA TRBJ2-5 TRBV9 CASSSRAYKETQYF TGTGCCAGCAGCTCCCGAGCCTATAAAGAGACCCAGTACTTC
many NA TRBJ1-1 TRBV7-8 CASSLFGNTEAFF TGTGCCAGCAGCCTATTCGGGAACACTGAAGCTTTCTTT
NA NA TRBJ2-5 TRBV20-1 CRVGRPGETQYF TGCAGGGTCGGACGGCCAGGGGAGACCCAGTACTTC
few TRBD1 TRBJ2-2 TRBV4-3 CASSQAPGQGAGELFF TGCGCCAGCAGCCAAGCCCCGGGACAGGGGGCCGGGGAGCTGTTTTTT
many TRBD2 TRBJ2-1 TRBV4-1 CASSRRLAGAPYNEQFF TGCGCCAGCAGCCGCCGACTAGCGGGGGCCCCCTACAATGAGCAGTTCTTC
few NA TRBJ1-1 TRBV24-1 CATSDPVKGDTEAFF TGTGCCACCAGTGACCCGGTCAAGGGGGACACTGAAGCTTTCTTT
NA TRBD2 TRBJ2-3 TRBV27 CASSHPRAGGYTDTQYF TGTGCCAGCAGTCACCCTCGGGCGGGGGGGTACACAGATACGCAGTATTTT
few NA TRBJ2-3 TRBV19 CASQGIVTDTQYF TGTGCCAGTCAGGGTATCGTTACAGATACGCAGTATTTT
many TRBD2 TRBJ2-3 TRBV7-2 CASSLAPGGGTAQYF TGTGCCAGCAGCTTAGCCCCCGGGGGGGGGACGGCGCAGTATTTT
few NA TRBJ2-1 TRBV7-2 CASSKSQGGEQFF TGTGCCAGCAGCAAATCGCAGGGAGGAGAGCAGTTCTTC
few NA TRBJ2-5 TRBV12-3/TRBV12-4 CASSLDSVQETQYF TGTGCCAGCAGCCTCGACAGTGTCCAAGAGACCCAGTACTTC
few NA TRBJ1-1 TRBV7-9 CASSFEGGRNTEAFF TGTGCCAGCAGCTTCGAAGGAGGGAGGAACACTGAAGCTTTCTTT